What follows are 26 T cell receptor beta chains derived from one specimen sequenced in a study of cytomegalovirus exposure and HLA in healthy donors. Researchers ran the PCR with 60 Vbeta and 13 Jbeta primers. Generated by immunoSEQ multiplex PCR, the TCRdb table keeps only in-frame clones and is missing some. The sample records nearly 300,000 clones, about nine tenths being singletons. Sequencing used PBMCs. The receptors here all came from a man aged 35-49 years in good health and CMV-seropositive.

This chain joins TRBV2 and TRBJ2-1, with 8 bases matching TRBD1. CDR3 length equals 17 residues. V lost 2 bases to trimming and J lost 3 bases; unmatched junction nucleotides: 9. Germline lookup yields CDR1 SNHLY and CDR2 FYNNEI. The CDR3 DNA sequence: TGTGCCAGCAGTGAACAGGGGGCTGGTCTCCTCTACAATGAGCAGTTCTTC. This translates into CASSEQGAGLLYNEQFF.

This rearrangement joins TRBV27 to TRBJ2-1; TRBD2 agrees at 8 bases. Trimming at V came to 1 base and at J to 4 bases, leaving 6 bases not matched to a gene. Germline V gene lookup returns CDR1 MNHEY and CDR2 SMNVEV (reference sequence). This CDR3 is 16 amino acids long. For the CDR3, the DNA is TGTGCCAGCAGTTTATACTCTAGCGGGCAGTACAATGAGCAGTTCTTC. Its protein product is CASSLYSSGQYNEQFF.

The CDR3 reads CASRSDSSGNTIYF. CDR3 bases: TGTGCCAGCAGATCCGACAGCTCTGGAAACACCATATATTTT. J is TRBJ1-3 and V is TRBV11-2; TRBD1 might be the D (5 bases). The CDR3 is 14 amino acids. Germline CDR1 reads SGHAT; CDR2 reads FQNNGV. V was shortened by 6 bases and J by 0 bases, with 9 bases between the two germline ends.

The chain is built from TRBV4-2 and TRBJ2-7, with D perhaps matching TRBD1 (6 bases). CDR1 LGHNA and CDR2 YNFKEQ come from the germline V gene. V was clipped by 4 bases and J by 3 bases, with 10 bases between them. This CDR3 spans 13 amino acids. The CDR3 DNA sequence: TGTGCCAGCAGCCGGGACAAAGGCTACGAGCAGTACTTC. It codes for CASSRDKGYEQYF.

The chain joins TRBV28 to TRBJ1-5; D gene ambiguous. The CDR3 length is 15 residues. The V gene's germline CDR1 is MDHEN and CDR2 SYDVKM. Trimming took off 6 bases at V and 3 bases at J, with 15 bases between the two ends. CDR3 sequence (DNA): TGTGCCAGCAGGCGGTACGGAAACGTCAATCAGCCCCAGCATTTT. Translation: CASRRYGNVNQPQHF.

This clone was seen only once. The rearrangement uses TRBV2 and TRBJ1-1, with 10 nucleotides matching TRBD1. V shed 5 bases and J 0 bases; nucleotides not matched to a gene: 9. Germline CDR1 reads SNHLY; CDR2 reads FYNNEI. The CDR3 covers 17 residues. The CDR3, as DNA: TGTGCCAGCAGTCTAAGGGACAGGGGAGTAGTGAACACTGAAGCTTTCTTT. The encoded protein is CASSLRDRGVVNTEAFF.

A note on this clone: The same CDR3 arises from other DNA sequences in this sample as well. The CDR3 spells CATSRDPGQGYNEQFF. CDR3 nucleotide sequence: TGTGCCACCAGCAGAGACCCGGGACAGGGGTACAATGAGCAGTTCTTC. The V and J genes are TRBV15 and TRBJ2-1; the match to TRBD1 covers 10 bases. Germline assignment: CDR1 LNHNV and CDR2 YYDKDF (reference sequence). This CDR3 comprises 16 residues. J lost 4 bases, V lost 0 bases, and 3 bases had no gene match.

J is TRBJ2-1 and V is TRBV5-5; the match to TRBD1 covers 8 bases. Germline lookup yields CDR1 SGHKS and CDR2 YYEKEE (reference sequence). The CDR3 loop spans 12 amino acids. The junction had 3 bases not matched to a gene; V was cut back by 6 bases and J by 7 bases. The DNA of the CDR3 is TGTGCCAGCACGACAGGGGCAAATGAGCAGTTCTTC. It codes for CASTTGANEQFF.

Worth noting for this clone: The same CDR3 can be traced to other DNA sequences in this sample. The V gene is TRBV9, the J gene TRBJ2-1, with TRBD2 identical over 11 bases. The junction had 2 bases not matched to a gene; V was cut back by 2 bases and J by 4 bases. CDR1 SGDLS and CDR2 YYNGEE come from the germline V gene. The CDR3 covers 15 residues. CDR3 nucleotide sequence: TGTGCCAGCAGCGTCGGGACTAGCGGATACAATGAGCAGTTCTTC. Amino acids: CASSVGTSGYNEQFF.

The V call is TRBV5-1, the J call TRBJ1-3; TRBD1 matches 7 bases. V trimming: 4 bases; J trimming: 1 base; junction bases outside the gene matches: 5. CDR1 and CDR2 (germline): SGHRS, YFSETQ. The CDR3 consists of 15 residues. The CDR3 reads CASSEEGASGNTIYF. CDR3 in DNA: TGCGCCAGCAGCGAGGAGGGGGCTTCTGGAAACACCATATATTTT.

The V call is TRBV10-1, the J call TRBJ1-5, with a possible D match to TRBD1 (5 bases). Per germline, CDR1 WNHNN and CDR2 SYGVQD (reference sequence). The ends were cut back, 4 bases at V and 2 bases at J, with 6 bases in the middle. The CDR3 spans 13 residues. The CDR3 DNA follows: TGCGCCAGCAGTGGGGGCGGCAATCAGCCCCAGCATTTT. Translated: CASSGGGNQPQHF.

The chain couples TRBV18 to TRBJ2-3; perhaps TRBD2 as D (5 bases). CDR3 length: 15 residues. Trimming shortened V by 2 bases and J by 0 bases, and 9 bases separated the two germline ends. From germline, CDR1 is KGHSH and CDR2 LQKENI. The CDR3 DNA sequence: TGTGCCAGCTCACCAGGAGGTCAAAGCACAGATACGCAGTATTTT. Encoded protein: CASSPGGQSTDTQYF.

The DNA for the CDR3 is TGTGCCAGTAAAGTCGGGGGTCAGCCCCAGCATTTT. It encodes CASKVGGQPQHF. The V call is TRBV19, the J call TRBJ1-5; TRBD1 is a possible D gene (5 bases). Germline CDR1 is LNHDA and CDR2 is SQIVND (reference sequence). Trimming pared 7 bases from V and 6 bases from J, leaving 10 bases between. The CDR3 has 12 amino acids.

This chain joins TRBV2 and TRBJ2-3; 8 bases line up with TRBD2. This CDR3 comprises 14 residues. Germline values: CDR1 SNHLY, CDR2 FYNNEI. The J segment lost 0 bases and the V segment lost 7 bases, leaving 3 bases of the junction unmatched. Here the CDR3 DNA reads TGTGCCAGCATAGTAGCGGGAAGCACAGATACGCAGTATTTT. Its protein product is CASIVAGSTDTQYF.

This chain uses TRBV30 with TRBJ2-2, with 8 bases aligning to TRBD2. The CDR3 loop spans 15 amino acids. J was trimmed by 5 bases and V by 1 base; bases with no gene match: 6. Germline assignment: CDR1 GTSNPN and CDR2 SVGIG (reference sequence). The CDR3 DNA follows: TGTGCCTGGAGTGAGAGCGGGAGACGAACCGGGGAGCTGTTTTTT. Translated, it gives CAWSESGRRTGELFF. The full variable domain, rest sourced from reference TRBV30 and TRBJ2-2, is SQTIHQWPATLVQPVGSPLSLECTVEGTSNPNLYWYRQAAGRGLQLLFYSVGIGQISSEVPQNLSASRPQDRQFILSSKKLLLSDSGFYLCAWSESGRRTGELFFGEGSRLTVL.

The chain's CDR3 is CASSLWTTGTYEQYF. The CDR3 nucleotides read TGTGCCAGCAGTTTATGGACCACCGGGACCTACGAGCAGTACTTC. V is TRBV28 and J is TRBJ2-7; possible D gene TRBD2, 5 bases. The CDR3 contains 15 residues. V lost 0 bases and J 2 bases, leaving 11 bases between the germline ends. The germline V gene has CDR1 MDHEN and CDR2 SYDVKM.

The chain carries TRBV19 and TRBJ1-2, with 7 nucleotides matching TRBD1. V trimming: 5 bases; J trimming: 8 bases; junction bases outside the gene matches: 5. The CDR3 has 12 residues. Germline V lookup: CDR1 LNHDA, CDR2 SQIVND (reference sequence). This CDR3 is CASSPGQTGYTF. As DNA, the CDR3 is TGTGCCAGTAGTCCGGGACAGACGGGCTACACCTTC.

J is TRBJ1-6 and V is TRBV7-8; 11 nucleotides line up with TRBD1. The V gene end was trimmed by 5 bases and the J gene end by 1 base; junction bases not matched to a gene: 7. CDR1 is SGHVS, CDR2 FQNEAQ, per germline. This CDR3 has 18 residues. CDR3 amino acids: CASSQSGTGGSYNSPLHF. In DNA form, the CDR3 reads TGTGCCAGCAGCCAATCCGGGACAGGGGGGTCCTATAATTCACCCCTCCACTTT.

The chain is built from TRBV5-1 and TRBJ2-5, with 8 bases aligning to TRBD1. CDR1 SGHRS and CDR2 YFSETQ come from the germline V gene. This CDR3 is built from 16 residues. The ends lost 0 bases at V and 5 bases at J; junction bases unmatched: 9. The CDR3 protein is CASSLARGRLLETQYF. In nucleotides, the CDR3 is TGCGCCAGCAGCTTGGCCAGGGGGCGTTTGTTGGAGACCCAGTACTTC.

This chain uses TRBV28 with TRBJ1-2, with TRBD1 matching 7 bases. CDR1 is MDHEN and CDR2 is SYDVKM in the germline V gene. The V and J ends lost 7 bases and 7 bases, in that order; junction bases with no gene match: 12. The CDR3 is 14 amino acids. CDR3 bases: TGTGCCAGCACCCCCGGGACAGTGGGTCCTGGCTACACCTTC. It yields the protein CASTPGTVGPGYTF.

The chain joins TRBV9 to TRBJ1-3; D call uncertain. Between the trimmed V and J ends, which lost 0 bases and 0 bases, there was a span of 4 bases. The germline CDR1 and CDR2 sequences are SGDLS and YYNGEE. The CDR3 has 14 residues. The CDR3 here is CASSVEPSGNTIYF. CDR3 bases: TGTGCCAGCAGCGTAGAGCCCTCTGGAAACACCATATATTTT.

V usage is TRBV5-8 and J usage is TRBJ2-5, with 7 bases identical to TRBD1. This CDR3 comprises 16 residues. CDR1 and CDR2 (germline): SGHTS, YDEGEE. J lost 5 bases, V lost 0 bases, and 10 bases had no gene match. CDR3 region: CASSLGRQGINETQYF. CDR3 DNA sequence: TGTGCCAGCAGCTTGGGGAGACAGGGTATAAACGAGACCCAGTACTTC. Supplemented by reference TRBV5-8 and TRBJ2-5, the full variable domain reads EAGVTQSPTHLIKTRGQQATLRCSPISGHTSVYWYQQALGLGLQFLLWYDEGEERNRGNFPPRFSGRQFPNYSSELNVNALELEDSALYLCASSLGRQGINETQYFGPGTRLLVL.

This clone occurred a few times. The chain has TRBV5-4 and TRBJ2-7; the D gene is possibly TRBD2 (5 bases). The CDR3 is 13 residues long. Germline CDR1 SGHNT, CDR2 YYREEE (reference sequence). With 3 bases removed from V and 5 bases from J, the gap between germline ends came to 12 bases. In nucleotides, the CDR3 is TGTGCCAGCAGCTACCTAGCAAAGGACGAGCAGTACTTC. It yields the protein CASSYLAKDEQYF.

The chain links TRBV5-1 to TRBJ2-1; 8 bases agree with TRBD2. This CDR3 spans 17 amino acids. The germline V gene has CDR1 SGHRS and CDR2 YFSETQ. Germline trimming cut 5 bases from V and 8 bases from J; bases unmatched to any gene: 18. The CDR3 spells CASSRYYRTSRGDEQFF. The CDR3 nucleotides are TGCGCCAGCAGTCGTTACTATAGGACTAGCCGGGGGGATGAGCAGTTCTTC.

V gene TRBV25-1 combines with J gene TRBJ2-3; 7 positions match TRBD2. In germline, CDR1 is MGHDK, CDR2 SYGVNS. With V trimmed by 6 bases and J by 6 bases, 12 bases remained unmatched. The CDR3 loop spans 15 amino acids. The CDR3 sequence: CASRPKGRVVDTQYF. CDR3 nucleotides: TGTGCCAGCAGGCCTAAGGGGAGGGTAGTGGATACGCAGTATTTT.

This chain joins TRBV2 and TRBJ1-1, with 9 bases that match TRBD1. Germline assignment: CDR1 SNHLY and CDR2 FYNNEI. The CDR3 totals 14 residues. The V segment lost 7 bases and the J segment 4 bases; nucleotides outside the gene matches: 7. CDR3 loop: CASKWTGDGTEAFF. The DNA for the CDR3 is TGTGCCAGCAAATGGACAGGGGACGGCACTGAAGCTTTCTTT.